This T cell receptor beta chain was recorded in a study of T cells in Graves' hyperthyroidism and ophthalmopathy. This clonotype was detected ten times or more. RNA transcripts provided the source from which TCR beta CDR3 regions were amplified. The HTBI set primed first-round TCR CDR3 RT-PCR. TCRdb independently ran MiXCR on the multiplex PCR reads; one entry per CDR3 protein. Of hundreds of thousands of distinct CDR3 sequences listed, roughly 14% are singletons. Germline V lookup: CDR1 SGHAT, CDR2 FQNNGV. CDR3 length: 14 residues. V dropped 5 bases and J dropped 7 bases, with 15 bases sitting between them.

The chain uses TRBV11-2 and TRBJ2-4; a possible D gene is TRBD2 (7 bases). The source is a man aged 18 to 29 with Graves' ophthalmopathy. The sample taken for sequencing was blood. For the CDR3, the DNA is TGTGCCAGCAGCCGGCAAAGGGGGGGGAACATTCAGTACTTC. Protein sequence: CASSRQRGGNIQYF.